What follows are 8 T cell receptor beta chains derived from one specimen sequenced in a study of blood T cell repertoires in COVID-19. The method was immunoSEQ multiplex PCR; TCRdb's version includes in-frame clones alone and lacks a portion of them. Of some 150,000 clones listed, about 90% are singletons. Sample: peripheral blood. The receptor source for this set is a human donor in a cohort sampled during active COVID-19.

This clone was counted a few times. The chain carries TRBV19 and TRBJ1-3, with D possibly matching TRBD1 (5 bases). CDR3 length equals 15 residues. CDR1 is LNHDA and CDR2 is SQIVND in the germline V gene (reference sequence). The V and J ends lost 6 bases and 2 bases respectively, with 14 bases between them. CDR3 loop: CASSAGSRPGNTIYF. CDR3 nucleotide sequence: TGTGCCAGTAGCGCAGGGTCAAGGCCTGGAAACACCATATATTTT.

This sequence joins TRBV7-2 and TRBJ1-5, with TRBD1 matching 10 bases. CDR1 and CDR2 from the germline V gene are SGHTA and FQGNSA. Trimming cost V 2 bases and J 2 bases; bases outside gene matches: 3. CDR3 length: 16 amino acids. The CDR3 DNA reads as TGTGCCAGCAGCTTATCCGGGACAGGGGGCAATCAGCCCCAGCATTTT. This encodes CASSLSGTGGNQPQHF. Variable domain in full (rest from reference TRBV7-2 and TRBJ1-5): GAGVSQSPSNKVTEKGKDVELRCDPISGHTALYWYRQSLGQGLEFLIYFQGNSAPDKSGLPSDRFSAERTGGSVSTLTIQRTQQEDSAVYLCASSLSGTGGNQPQHFGDGTRLSIL.

The chain is built from TRBV5-8 and TRBJ2-2; TRBD2 aligns across 8 bases. There are 17 residues in the CDR3. In germline, CDR1 is SGHTS, CDR2 YDEGEE. J gave up 4 bases and V 4 bases, and 12 bases lay outside the gene matches. For the CDR3, the DNA is TGTGCCAGCAGCCGCGGGAGCCGGGGGGGCGGCACCGGGGAGCTGTTTTTT. It yields the protein CASSRGSRGGGTGELFF.

This chain connects TRBV15 to TRBJ2-2; no clear D. With 3 bases removed from V and 6 bases from J, the gap between germline ends came to 17 bases. This CDR3 is built from 16 residues. Germline V gene data show CDR1 as LNHNV and CDR2 as YYDKDF (reference sequence). In DNA form, the CDR3 reads TGTGCCACCAGCAGTATAGGTTCAGGATTATCCGGGGAGCTGTTTTTT. This translates into CATSSIGSGLSGELFF.

The chain is built from TRBV5-4 and TRBJ2-3; tentatively, D is TRBD2 (7 bases). With 2 bases removed from V and 2 bases from J, the gap between germline ends came to 15 bases. The germline V gene encodes CDR1 SGHNT and CDR2 YYREEE (reference sequence). The CDR3 runs to 16 residues. CDR3 amino acids: CASSFGRGTSTDTQYF. The CDR3 region has the DNA TGTGCCAGCAGCTTCGGGCGGGGGACATCCACAGATACGCAGTATTTT.

The CDR3 DNA reads TGTGCCAGTAGTCCTCAGGGGGTACGCACTGAAGCTTTCTTT. This translates into CASSPQGVRTEAFF. This chain uses TRBV19 with TRBJ1-1, with TRBD1 identical over 7 bases. V dropped 5 bases and J dropped 4; count of bases not matched to a gene: 7. The CDR3 is made up of 14 amino acids. Germline V lookup: CDR1 LNHDA, CDR2 SQIVND (reference sequence).

The chain links TRBV19 to TRBJ2-1, with D uncertain. Per the germline V gene, CDR1 is LNHDA and CDR2 is SQIVND (reference sequence). The CDR3 sequence is 15 residues long. The ends were cut back, 0 bases at V and 2 bases at J, with 8 bases in the middle. CDR3 nucleotides: TGTGCCAGTAGTATAGATCGCCAGGCCTACAATGAGCAGTTCTTC. It codes for CASSIDRQAYNEQFF.

This chain connects TRBV11-1 to TRBJ1-1, with 10 bases fitting TRBD1. Per the germline V gene, CDR1 is SGHAT and CDR2 is FQDESV (reference sequence). The CDR3 is 13 amino acids. Trimming cost V 5 bases and J 10 bases; bases outside gene matches: 7. This CDR3 is CASSPRDRGRAFF. The CDR3 DNA sequence: TGTGCCAGCAGCCCCCGGGACAGGGGTAGAGCTTTCTTT.